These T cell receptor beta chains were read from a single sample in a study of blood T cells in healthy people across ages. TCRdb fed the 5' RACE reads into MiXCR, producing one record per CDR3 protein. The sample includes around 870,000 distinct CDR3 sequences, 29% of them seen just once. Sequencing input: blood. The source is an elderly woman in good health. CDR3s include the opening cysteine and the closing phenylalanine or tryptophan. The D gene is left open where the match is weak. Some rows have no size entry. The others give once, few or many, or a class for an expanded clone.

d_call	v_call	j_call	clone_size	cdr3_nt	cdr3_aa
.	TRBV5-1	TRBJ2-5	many	TGCGCCAGCAGCTTGTTCAGGGGGGTAGAGACCCAGTACTTC	CASSLFRGVETQYF
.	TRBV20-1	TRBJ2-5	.	TGCAGGGCTAGAGCAGCAGCTGAGACCCAGTACTTC	CRARAAAETQYF
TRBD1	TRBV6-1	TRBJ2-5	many	TGTGCCACTCGCAGGGGGATGCAAGAGACCCAGTACTTC	CATRRGMQETQYF
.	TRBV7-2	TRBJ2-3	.	TGTGCCAGCAGCTTAGAGTCCCCAAGGCAGTATTTT	CASSLESPRQYF
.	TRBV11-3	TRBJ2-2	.	TGTGCCAGCAGCTTCACCTGGGGGACCGGGGAGCTGTTTTTT	CASSFTWGTGELFF
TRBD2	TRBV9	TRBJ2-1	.	TGTGCCAGCAGCGTAGAAAGCGGGAGGCTGGGTGAGCAGTTCTTC	CASSVESGRLGEQFF
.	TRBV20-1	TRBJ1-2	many	TGCAGTGCTGGCAGGACTAACTATGGCTACACCTTC	CSAGRTNYGYTF
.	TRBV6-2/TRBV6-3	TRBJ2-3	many	TGTGCCAGCGGCCGAGGCGGGGCCCCCACAGATACGCAGTATTTT	CASGRGGAPTDTQYF
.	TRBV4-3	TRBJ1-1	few	TGCGCCAGCAGCCAAGATTTTACGGCCAGGGCGTTCACTGAAGCTTTCTTT	CASSQDFTARAFTEAFF
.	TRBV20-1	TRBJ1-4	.	TGCACCGCTAGCGGGGGGCGGGCTAATGAAAAACTGTTTTTT	CTASGGRANEKLFF
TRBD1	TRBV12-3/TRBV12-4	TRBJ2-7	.	TGTGCCAGCAGTTTTTCGTACAGGGGACCCTACGAGCAGTACTTC	CASSFSYRGPYEQYF
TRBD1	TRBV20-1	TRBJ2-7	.	TGCAGTGCCGCCGAGACAGGGATCGGGTACGAGCAGTACTTC	CSAAETGIGYEQYF
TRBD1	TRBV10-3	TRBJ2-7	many	TGTGCCATCAGTGAGTTCGACAGGGGGCTCAAGGACGAGCAGTACTTC	CAISEFDRGLKDEQYF
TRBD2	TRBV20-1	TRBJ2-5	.	TGCAGCTCCATCGGGAGGAGTCGGCAAGAGACCCAGTACTTC	CSSIGRSRQETQYF
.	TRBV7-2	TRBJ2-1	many	TGTGCCAGCAGCTTAGCGGGGCAGGGGTGGAGGAATGAGCAGTTCTTC	CASSLAGQGWRNEQFF